This T cell receptor beta chain stems from a study of shared clonotypes between healthy human individuals (dated by TCRdb to the early 2020s). Broadly, across the study: The cohort included three men and a couple of women between 18 and 49 years of age. For each donor, three plates each were used for CD4 naive and CD4 memory, two plates were used for CD8 naive, and one plate was used for CD8 memory. To estimate repertoire size and how much clonotype sharing occurs between individuals, the study deeply sequenced the blood TCR repertoires of five healthy adults. To increase sequencing depth and limit assay-specific biases, different laboratories used diverse techniques to prepare libraries and sequence TCR repertoires. Each donor's leukapheresis produced roughly between roughly 0.85 and 9.5 billion PBMCs.

The CDR3 goes from the cysteine to the phenylalanine over 13 residues. Kept here is only the CDR3 DNA, which spans 39 bases and is read in frame from base 1. Germline trimming: 5 bases from V, 4 bases from J; junction bases outside gene matches: 3. Sequences SEHNR (CDR1) and FQNEAQ (CDR2) are obtained from the germline V gene (reference sequence). Overall study outcomes, separate from this receptor: Pairwise subsampling led to the expectation that sequencing depth would affect the degree of clonotype sharing among donors. Because the study included a small number of donors, the genetic and exposure-history diversity represented was limited. Sampling was restricted to blood, and TCR repertoires in tissue are likely to differ from TCR repertoires in blood. Compared with non-shared clonotypes, clonotypes shared by all four sorted-subset donors had higher generation probabilities. Incomplete sequencing was indicated by rarefaction of sorted-subset datasets, despite the large sequencing depth. Naive subsets generally had larger estimated clonotype richness than memory subsets did. Across four donors, 4.5% to 6.5% of naive CD4, over 3% of naive CD8, about 2.3% of memory CD4, and under 0.45% of memory CD8 clonotypes were shared.

Using the deep immunoSEQ assay, TCR CDR3 regions were amplified from genomic DNA by multiplex PCR. Genomic DNA extracted from each cell subset was distributed evenly over all wells of several immunoSEQ 96-well plates, and each plate served as one replicate. For sorted subsets, 200 to 250 ng genomic DNA, equal to some 28,000 T cell genomes, was loaded into each replicate PCR. Purified libraries were measured with a Qubit 3.0 fluorometer, size-checked on a Bioanalyzer 2100, and measured again with the KAPA Library Quantification kit. Every immunoSEQ 96-well plate was sequenced on a separate single-read 150-cycle Illumina NextSeq 550 flow cell. Processing in the source paper ran as follows. Because the immunoSEQ output included only junctional sequences and no quality scores, the filtering could not be the same as the filtering used for full-length reads. Sequences were annotated with PyIR, a Python wrapper for IgBLAST v1.9, and V/J genes and CDR3 were assigned using IMGT germline references. Reads were removed for weak V/J assignments (E-value above 1e-6), missing CDR3, stop codons, out-of-frame junctions, or ambiguous translated residues. A V3J clonotype was defined by an identical inferred V gene, J gene, and CDR3 amino acid sequence. The percentage overlap between two repertoires was calculated by dividing the number of shared unique clonotypes by the size of the smaller repertoire. Three approaches were used to assess repertoire richness: RTK rarefaction, the Chao1 estimator, and Recon v2.1 estimates of unobserved clonotypes. For all TCRbeta clonotypes obtained by the gDNA method from a few donors, generation probabilities were computed with OLGA. TCRdb carries this immuneACCESS record with in-frame sequences only. Its versions omit some clonotypes, under half of them owing to an unresolved V gene in the studies checked, with the rest unexplained. V and J calls and clone size are given by that table; D and trimming were obtained from the DNA. The sample table shows over 2 million clones, and 85% to 95% are seen once. The ten largest account for approximately 0.39% of the sample.

This clone turned up a few times. This clone's antigen is unknown. No clone much larger than this one lies a single base away; base qualities are absent. The donors were healthy, HIV-negative adults who had no recently reported acute infections or vaccinations. All donors were Caucasian adults living in Nashville, Tennessee, USA. CD4+ T cells were enriched through magnetic negative selection, after which naive cells were positively selected on CD45RA and the remaining negative fraction served as the memory subset. Blood was collected by leukapheresis, and PBMCs were isolated by Ficoll-Histopaque density gradient centrifugation and then cryopreserved in liquid nitrogen vapor phase. Purity and quantity of every magnetically sorted T cell population were checked by analytical flow cytometry. Each sorted fraction had its genomic DNA isolated and then quantified by UV absorbance on a Nanodrop 2000c.

This receptor was identified in a man aged 18-30 years in good health. Some clones in this sample may be carry-over from other donors' samples. Sequences were obtained from naive CD4+ T cells from PBMCs. The cell subset or site label, read with the paper, signifies: CD45RA+ positively selected. This chain is built from TRBV7-9 and TRBJ1-2; 8 central bases correspond to TRBD1. This receptor has the CDR3 CASSLQGVYGYTF. The DNA sequence is given as TGTGCCAGCAGCCTACAGGGGGTCTATGGCTACACCTTC.